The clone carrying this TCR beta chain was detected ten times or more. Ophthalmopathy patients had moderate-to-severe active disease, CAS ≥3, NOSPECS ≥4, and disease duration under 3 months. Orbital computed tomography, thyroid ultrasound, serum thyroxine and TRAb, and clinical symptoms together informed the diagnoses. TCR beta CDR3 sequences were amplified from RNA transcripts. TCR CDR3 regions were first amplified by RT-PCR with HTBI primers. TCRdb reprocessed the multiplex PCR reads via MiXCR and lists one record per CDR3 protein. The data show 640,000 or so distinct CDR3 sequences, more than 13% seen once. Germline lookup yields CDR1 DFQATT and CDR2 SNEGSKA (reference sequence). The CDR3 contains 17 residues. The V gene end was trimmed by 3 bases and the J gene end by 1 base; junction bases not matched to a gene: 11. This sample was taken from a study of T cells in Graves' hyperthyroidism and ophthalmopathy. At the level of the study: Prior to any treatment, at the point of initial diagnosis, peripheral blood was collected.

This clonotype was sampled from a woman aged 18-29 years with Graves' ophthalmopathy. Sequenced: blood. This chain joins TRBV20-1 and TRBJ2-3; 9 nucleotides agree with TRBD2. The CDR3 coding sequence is TGCAGTGCTAGCTCGGCGGGAGCGGGAGGCCGCACAGATACGCAGTATTTT. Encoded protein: CSASSAGAGGRTDTQYF.